This is a list of T cell receptor beta chains from one sample in a study of human T cells and chemical hapten exposure. TCRdb analysed the RACE reads with MiXCR anew, one entry per CDR3 protein. The sample lists fewer than 350,000 distinct CDR3 sequences, approximately 7.5% occurring once. The material was whole blood, obtained in connection with sensitization to the hapten diphenylcyclopropenone (DPC). Every receptor here comes from a man between 18 and 35 years old with alopecia areata. Some clones in this sample may be carry-over from other donors' samples. CDR3s include the opening cysteine and the closing phenylalanine or tryptophan. The order of the fields is J gene, D gene, clone size, V gene, CDR3 length, CDR3 DNA, CDR3 protein. D genes are given only for firm matches. Clone size is shown for a subset of rows, as once, few, many or a class of expanded clone.

TRBJ1-5	TRBD1	.	TRBV4-3	15	TGCGCCAGCAGCCAAGATCCCAGGGGGCGTCAGCCCCAGCATTTT	CASSQDPRGRQPQHF
TRBJ1-5	.	.	TRBV27	15	TGTGCCAGCAGTTTAGGGGTAAATAGCAATCAGCCCCAGCATTTT	CASSLGVNSNQPQHF
TRBJ1-1	.	.	TRBV6-2/TRBV6-3	16	TGTGCCAGCAGCCCCTTGGAGGGGATAGTATCGACTGAAGCTTTCTTT	CASSPLEGIVSTEAFF
TRBJ2-3	.	.	TRBV3-1	16	TGTGCCAGCAGCCAAATACAAGGTCGGAGAACAGATACGCAGTATTTT	CASSQIQGRRTDTQYF
TRBJ2-1	TRBD1	many	TRBV4-1	17	TGCGCCAGCAGCCAAGGAATCGGACAGGGACGTGGCAATGAGCAGTTCTTC	CASSQGIGQGRGNEQFF
TRBJ1-3	.	few	TRBV2	14	TGTGCCAGCACTTCAGGTCCGGTCAGAAACACCATATATTTT	CASTSGPVRNTIYF
TRBJ1-2	.	.	TRBV2	14	TGTGCCAGCAGTGAAGGTCTGGCCTCCTATGGCTACACCTTC	CASSEGLASYGYTF
TRBJ1-1	.	many	TRBV29-1	13	TGCAGCGCCCGAAATGACAGGTACACTGAAGCTTTCTTT	CSARNDRYTEAFF
TRBJ1-4	.	many	TRBV4-3	16	TGCGCCAGCAGCCAAGATCCCGGGCAGACAAATGAAAAACTGTTTTTT	CASSQDPGQTNEKLFF
TRBJ1-2	.	.	TRBV6-2/TRBV6-3	16	TGTGCCAGCAGTTACTGGACTGGTACCCTCATTGAAGGCTACACCTTC	CASSYWTGTLIEGYTF
TRBJ2-2	.	.	TRBV7-2	15	TGTGCCAGCAGCTTAGTGAGGATATCCACCGGGGAGCTGTTTTTT	CASSLVRISTGELFF
TRBJ2-7	TRBD1	few	TRBV18	14	TGTGCCAGCTCACCCCCGGGACAGACCTACGAGCAGTACTTC	CASSPPGQTYEQYF
TRBJ1-1	TRBD1	.	TRBV5-1	16	TGCGCCAGCAGCTCCACCCCTGGGACAGAGAACACTGAAGCTTTCTTT	CASSSTPGTENTEAFF
TRBJ2-5	TRBD1	.	TRBV7-9	14	TGTGCCAGCAGCTTCAGGGGGCTTGGGGAGACCCAGTACTTC	CASSFRGLGETQYF
TRBJ1-1	.	.	TRBV10-3	13	TGTGCCATCAGTGATGCTATGTACACTGAAGCTTTCTTT	CAISDAMYTEAFF
TRBJ2-3	.	few	TRBV29-1	14	TGCAGCGTTGACTGGACAACTAGCACAGATACGCAGTATTTT	CSVDWTTSTDTQYF
TRBJ1-5	.	.	TRBV6-1	13	TGTGCCAGCAAAGCGCAGGGCAATCAGCCCCAGCATTTT	CASKAQGNQPQHF
TRBJ1-3	.	many	TRBV2	15	TGTGCCAGCAGCGTAACAGGGAGGTCTGGAAACACCATATATTTT	CASSVTGRSGNTIYF
TRBJ1-5	.	.	TRBV5-1	15	TGCGCCAGCAGCCCACGGGGCGATGTCGGTCAGCCCCAGCATTTT	CASSPRGDVGQPQHF
TRBJ1-6	.	.	TRBV14	18	TGTGCCAGCAGCCAAGATATCCTGGTAGTGCGGAGTAATTCACCCCTCCACTTT	CASSQDILVVRSNSPLHF
TRBJ1-5	.	.	TRBV12-3/TRBV12-4	14	TGTGCCAGCAGTTTAAGGGACATCAATCAGCCCCAGCATTTT	CASSLRDINQPQHF
TRBJ1-6	.	few	TRBV6-5	14	TGTGCCAGCCAAAGGGGTGCCTATAATTCACCCCTCCACTTT	CASQRGAYNSPLHF
TRBJ1-1	.	few	TRBV18	12	TGTGCCAGCTCACCACTCGTCACTGAAGCTTTCTTT	CASSPLVTEAFF
TRBJ1-5	.	few	TRBV6-2/TRBV6-3	13	TGTGCCAGCAGAGATAGGATCGATCAGCCCCAGCATTTT	CASRDRIDQPQHF
TRBJ2-3	.	few	TRBV5-1	16	TGCGCCAGCAGCTTGGAGTCGCTCATAGGCACAGATACGCAGTATTTT	CASSLESLIGTDTQYF
TRBJ2-2	.	few	TRBV10-3	16	TGTGCCATCAGTGAGTACGAAGTCAAGAACACCGGGGAGCTGTTTTTT	CAISEYEVKNTGELFF
TRBJ2-5	.	few	TRBV5-4	14	TGTGCCAGCAGCCCGCAGCCGGGGCCAGAGACCCAGTACTTC	CASSPQPGPETQYF
TRBJ2-1	.	many	TRBV6-5	16	TGTGCCAGCAGTTTGGGGGGCAAGAGCTCCTACAATGAGCAGTTCTTC	CASSLGGKSSYNEQFF
TRBJ1-1	TRBD1	.	TRBV15	15	TGTGCCACCAGCAGAGTGAGACAGGGCCACACTGAAGCTTTCTTT	CATSRVRQGHTEAFF
TRBJ1-2	.	.	TRBV24-1	15	TGTGCCACCAGTGACCCGACTCAGGGGAACTATGGCTACACCTTC	CATSDPTQGNYGYTF
TRBJ2-5	TRBD1	few	TRBV24-1	16	TGTGCCACCAGTGATGCCGGGACAGGGAACGAAGAGACCCAGTACTTC	CATSDAGTGNEETQYF
TRBJ2-6	TRBD1	many	TRBV29-1	13	TGCAGCGTCAGGGGGTCTGGGGCCAACGTCCTGACTTTC	CSVRGSGANVLTF
TRBJ2-7	.	.	TRBV7-9	15	TGTGCCAGCAGCTCATCGGTCAGGGCCGGATACGAGCAGTACTTC	CASSSSVRAGYEQYF
TRBJ2-5	TRBD1	.	TRBV20-1	16	TGCAGTGCTAGAGATCCTTGGACAGGGGTGCAAGAGACCCAGTACTTC	CSARDPWTGVQETQYF
TRBJ2-7	.	many	TRBV7-9	14	TGTGCCACCGCGGACGGACGGAGCTCCTACGAGCAGTACTTC	CATADGRSSYEQYF
TRBJ2-5	.	.	TRBV5-1	15	TGCGCCAGCAGCGCCAATATACAGGGAACAGAGACCCAGTACTTC	CASSANIQGTETQYF
TRBJ2-5	.	many	TRBV7-9	15	TGTGCCAGCAGCTTAGCGAGTTGGTACCAAGAGACCCAGTACTTC	CASSLASWYQETQYF
TRBJ1-1	.	many	TRBV29-1	16	TGCAGCGTTGCTTATAGGGGCGGACAAGGTCTCACTGAAGCTTTCTTT	CSVAYRGGQGLTEAFF
TRBJ1-3	.	few	TRBV14	15	TGTGCCAGCAGCCAAGATTTCATTTCTGGAAACACCATATATTTT	CASSQDFISGNTIYF
TRBJ1-3	.	.	TRBV3-1	14	TGTGCCAGCAGCCAAGGGTCAGGCGGTGACACCATATATTTT	CASSQGSGGDTIYF
TRBJ2-1	TRBD2	.	TRBV4-3	16	TGCGCCAGCAGCCAAGATGTCGGCGGGGGGGCGGATGAGCAGTTCTTC	CASSQDVGGGADEQFF